The next 22 T cell receptor beta chains were all read from a single sample in a study of CD8+CD57+ T cells in acquired aplastic anemia. For sequencing, patients were chosen who had shown expansion of CD8+CD57+ cells by flow cytometry. The study profiled TCR beta VDJ and CDR3 using genomic DNA as template. TCRdb processed the reads anew with MiXCR; each CDR3 protein has one entry. The table includes about 98,000 distinct CDR3 sequences, approximately 73% detected once. Sequencing was carried out using sorted CD4+, CD8+, or CD8+CD57+ T cells (not recorded which) from PBMCs. The receptor source for this set is a human donor with aplastic anemia.

This clonotype occurred once. The chain joins TRBV19 to TRBJ2-1; D is unclear. This CDR3 has 13 residues. The V end lost 1 base, the J end lost 7 bases, and 8 bases lay between the germline ends. Germline lookup yields CDR1 LNHDA and CDR2 SQIVND (reference sequence). Here the CDR3 reads CASSIGGRNEQFF. The CDR3 bases are TGTGCCAGTAGTATAGGGGGAAGAAATGAGCAGTTCTTC.

The V call is TRBV11-2, the J call TRBJ2-7; 7 positions match TRBD1. CDR1 and CDR2 (germline): SGHAT, FQNNGV. This CDR3 has 12 amino acids. V lost 5 bases and J lost 13; bases outside the gene matches: 11. The CDR3 here is CASSPSGTVGYF. As DNA, the CDR3 is TGTGCCAGCAGCCCGTCGGGGACAGTGGGTTACTTC.

The rearrangement joins TRBV5-8 to TRBJ1-5, with D possibly TRBD1 on 5 matching bases. Trimming cost V 1 base and J 6 bases, with 14 bases left between them. The CDR3 sequence is 15 residues long. In germline, CDR1 is SGHTS, CDR2 YDEGEE. The CDR3 DNA sequence: TGTGCCAGCAGCTTGAGGAGGGGCGCAAGTCAGCCCCAGCATTTT. Encoded protein: CASSLRRGASQPQHF.

This clonotype was recorded at least ten times. CDR3 bases: TGTGCCAGCAGTCAGAACCGGGACAATTCCTACGAGCAGTACTTC. Translation gives CASSQNRDNSYEQYF. The gene calls are TRBV6-1 and TRBJ2-7, with D possibly matching TRBD1 (6 bases). This CDR3 region has 15 residues. Germline V CDR1 and CDR2: MNHNS, SASEGT. Deletions cut 5 bases from V and 1 base from J, with 15 bases between.

The chain couples TRBV9 to TRBJ1-6, with 9 bases matching TRBD1. This CDR3 is built from 17 residues. The germline V gene has CDR1 SGDLS and CDR2 YYNGEE. The junction had 20 bases not matched to a gene; V was cut back by 4 bases and J by 15 bases. The CDR3 DNA reads as TGTGCCAGCAGCACTGTCGGGGACAGGGCCAGAGGCGTACGCCTCCACTTT. Amino acids: CASSTVGDRARGVRLHF.

The chain is built from TRBV5-5 and TRBJ2-5; 12 bases are a match to TRBD1. Germline trimming cut 4 bases from V and 7 bases from J; bases unmatched to any gene: 8. This CDR3 comprises 15 residues. CDR1 and CDR2 (germline): SGHKS, YYEKEE (reference sequence). The CDR3, as DNA: TGTGCCAGCAGCCGTGGGACAGGGGGCGCAGTGACCCAGTACTTC. Translating gives CASSRGTGGAVTQYF.

There are a few counts of this clonotype. The V gene is TRBV7-2, the J gene TRBJ2-3; D might be TRBD1 (7 bases). The CDR3 has 12 amino acids. The germline V and J ends were trimmed by 6 bases and 8 bases, with 12 bases remaining between them. The germline gives CDR1 SGHTA, CDR2 FQGNSA. CDR3 nucleotide sequence: TGTGCCAGCAGTTCAGGGGGGACTACGCAGTATTTT. As protein: CASSSGGTTQYF.

A few counts support this clonotype. The J gene is TRBJ2-7, the V gene TRBV7-9; tentatively, D is TRBD1 or TRBD2 (6 bases each). Germline V gene lookup returns CDR1 SEHNR and CDR2 FQNEAQ (reference sequence). Deletions cut 3 bases from V and 6 bases from J, with 15 bases between. The CDR3 loop spans 14 amino acids. The CDR3 is CASSLAGGLVEQYF. The DNA of the CDR3 is TGTGCCAGCAGCTTGGCCGGGGGCCTAGTCGAGCAGTACTTC.

This sequence joins TRBV2 and TRBJ2-3, with 8 bases identical to TRBD1. The CDR3 runs 14 residues. The germline V gene has CDR1 SNHLY and CDR2 FYNNEI. V trimming: 6 bases; J trimming: 3 bases; junction bases outside the gene matches: 5. CDR3 region: CASSRTGPTDTQYF. The CDR3 DNA follows: TGTGCCAGCAGCCGGACAGGGCCTACAGATACGCAGTATTTT. Full variable domain (rest looked up from reference TRBV2 and TRBJ2-3): EPEVTQTPSHQVTQMGQEVILRCVPISNHLYFYWYRQILGQKVEFLVSFYNNEISEKSEIFDDQFSVERPDGSNFTLKIRSTKLEDSAMYFCASSRTGPTDTQYFGPGTRLTVL.

This clonotype occurred once. V and J are TRBV19 and TRBJ1-2; D unclear. Germline CDR1 and CDR2: LNHDA and SQIVND (reference sequence). The CDR3 totals 12 residues. V lost 3 bases to trimming and J lost 4 bases, with 6 bases between them. The CDR3: CASSMGTYGYTF. In DNA, the CDR3 is TGTGCCAGTAGTATGGGCACCTATGGCTACACCTTC.

The chain uses TRBV29-1 and TRBJ2-6; D not certain. The CDR3 is 15 amino acids. V was shortened by 4 bases and J by 2 bases, with 12 bases between the two germline ends. Germline V gene data show CDR1 as SQVTM and CDR2 as ANQGSEA. The CDR3 coding sequence is TGCAGCGTTGGGCCGGGTGTAGCTGGGGCCAACGTCCTGACTTTC. Translated, it gives CSVGPGVAGANVLTF.

The V call is TRBV11-2, the J call TRBJ2-1, with TRBD2 as a possible D gene (6 bases). The CDR3 is made up of 15 amino acids. V was trimmed by 5 bases and J by 3 bases, leaving 14 bases between them. Germline CDR1 is SGHAT and CDR2 is FQNNGV. The CDR3 region has the DNA TGTGCCAGCAGCCCGACTAGTGGGGACTACAATGAGCAGTTCTTC. Residues: CASSPTSGDYNEQFF.

V and J are TRBV29-1 and TRBJ1-2, with D perhaps TRBD1 (5 bases). This CDR3 is built from 14 residues. The germline CDR1 and CDR2 sequences are SQVTM and ANQGSEA. V was clipped by 3 bases and J by 4 bases, with 15 bases between them. CDR3 amino acids: CSVDRGQGGYGYTF. CDR3 nucleotides: TGCAGCGTTGATCGCGGCCAGGGCGGCTATGGCTACACCTTC.

This chain joins TRBV5-6 and TRBJ1-6; no reliable D call. The CDR3 is made up of 15 amino acids. V was trimmed by 4 bases and J by 6 bases, leaving 14 bases between them. Germline V gives CDR1 SGHDT, CDR2 YYEEEE. CDR3 sequence: CASSPRRSGNSPLHF. CDR3 sequence (DNA): TGTGCCAGCAGCCCGCGGAGGAGCGGTAATTCACCCCTCCACTTT.

In this sample, this clonotype turned up a few times. The V call is TRBV19, the J call TRBJ2-7, with 8 bases matching TRBD1. This CDR3 has 15 residues. Germline loops: CDR1 LNHDA, CDR2 SQIVND (reference sequence). V trimming: 4 bases; J trimming: 3 bases; junction bases outside the gene matches: 8. Here the CDR3 DNA reads TGTGCCAGTAGTAGCATTCACGACAGGGGCTACGAGCAGTACTTC. Its protein is CASSSIHDRGYEQYF.

The chain recombines TRBV7-9 with TRBJ2-7; TRBD1 is a possible D gene (5 bases). V lost 3 bases to trimming and J lost 5 bases, with 8 bases between them. This CDR3 is built from 12 residues. Germline CDR1 SEHNR, CDR2 FQNEAQ (reference sequence). Written as DNA, the CDR3 is TGTGCCAGCAGCTTGCTAGGGGACGAGCAGTACTTC. It is translated as CASSLLGDEQYF.

The chain carries TRBV20-1 and TRBJ2-5; TRBD2 matches 8 bases. Germline trimming cut 0 bases from V and 2 bases from J; bases unmatched to any gene: 8. The CDR3 is 16 amino acids. From germline, CDR1 is DFQATT and CDR2 SNEGSKA (reference sequence). The CDR3 coding sequence is TGCAGTGCTAGAGATCTAACTAGCGGAGAGCAAGAGACCCAGTACTTC. This sequence encodes CSARDLTSGEQETQYF.

This chain links TRBV20-1 with TRBJ2-7; TRBD2 aligns across 10 bases. Trimming at V came to 4 bases and at J to 5 bases, leaving 8 bases not matched to a gene. CDR3 length: 14 amino acids. The germline V gene has CDR1 DFQATT and CDR2 SNEGSKA (reference sequence). The CDR3 bases are TGCAGTGCTATGAGGGGGACTAGCGTAAACGAGCAGTACTTC. It encodes CSAMRGTSVNEQYF.

The chain uses TRBV20-1 and TRBJ2-7; 7 bases are a match to TRBD2. The CDR3 loop spans 13 amino acids. J gave up 6 bases and V 0 bases, and 5 bases lay outside the gene matches. Germline values: CDR1 DFQATT, CDR2 SNEGSKA (reference sequence). CDR3 sequence reads: CSARDRSGGEQYF. CDR3 in DNA: TGCAGTGCTAGAGATCGGTCGGGGGGCGAGCAGTACTTC.

This chain uses TRBV10-3 with TRBJ1-2; D uncertain. V was trimmed by 4 bases and J by 3 bases, leaving 9 bases between them. The CDR3 has 13 residues. Germline V gene data show CDR1 as ENHRY and CDR2 as SYGVKD. CDR3 loop: CAISGTGDYGYTF. As DNA, the CDR3 is TGTGCCATCAGTGGTACCGGCGACTATGGCTACACCTTC.

This clonotype was detected only once. V and J are TRBV12-3 or TRBV12-4 and TRBJ1-2, with a tentative D call TRBD1 (5 bases). The CDR3 runs to 14 residues. Deletions cut 5 bases from V and 7 bases from J, with 17 bases between. The CDR3 DNA is TGTGCCAGCAGTAAGACCGGGACCTCGCCTGGCTACACCTTC. Residues: CASSKTGTSPGYTF.

V gene TRBV20-1 combines with J gene TRBJ1-2; D is possibly TRBD1 (6 bases). V was cut by 2 bases and J by 4 bases, with 17 bases left in between. This CDR3 is 15 amino acids long. Germline V gene sequence: CDR1 DFQATT, CDR2 SNEGSKA (reference sequence). As DNA, the CDR3 is TGCAGTGCTAGAAGTGGCTCAGGGGAAACCTATGGCTACACCTTC. It encodes CSARSGSGETYGYTF.